Listed here are 28 T cell receptor beta chains from one sample, sequenced in a study of blood T cell repertoires in COVID-19. Libraries were prepared by immunoSEQ multiplex PCR; TCRdb keeps only in-frame clonotypes and omits some of them. The sample has approximately 450,000 clones, around 89% seen once. Input material: peripheral blood. These receptors all stem from a woman aged 30 to 39 with acute or convalescent COVID-19.

J is TRBJ1-4 and V is TRBV5-5; D not certain. The V gene's germline CDR1 is SGHKS and CDR2 YYEKEE (reference sequence). CDR3 size: 15 residues. V dropped 6 bases and J dropped 8 bases, with 20 bases sitting between them. Written as DNA, the CDR3 is TGTGCCAGCACCGCCGTCCCGCTCAACTACGAAAAACTGTTTTTT. Protein: CASTAVPLNYEKLFF.

V usage is TRBV9 and J usage is TRBJ1-4, with 10 bases fitting TRBD1. Germline-derived CDR1 and CDR2 are SGDLS and YYNGEE. With 2 bases clipped from V and 8 bases from J, the junction kept 3 bases outside the gene matches. The CDR3 covers 14 residues. Here the CDR3 reads CASSVGDRGEKLFF. The CDR3, as DNA: TGTGCCAGCAGCGTCGGGGACAGGGGCGAAAAACTGTTTTTT.

This clone was counted only a few times. The chain uses TRBV7-2 and TRBJ1-1, with 9 bases lining up with TRBD1. J was trimmed by 6 bases and V by 6 bases; bases with no gene match: 5. Per germline, CDR1 SGHTA and CDR2 FQGNSA. The CDR3 spans 13 residues. This CDR3 is CASRYTGGPEAFF. CDR3 DNA sequence: TGTGCCAGCAGGTACACAGGGGGCCCTGAAGCTTTCTTT.

The rearrangement uses TRBV19 and TRBJ1-5, with D unresolved. Germline V gene sequence: CDR1 LNHDA, CDR2 SQIVND (reference sequence). The CDR3 runs to 13 residues. The V end was cut by 1 base, the J end by 4 bases, with 5 bases between. For the CDR3, the DNA is TGTGCCAGTAGTATAGTCCCAAATCAGCCCCAGCATTTT. Protein: CASSIVPNQPQHF.

This clone has only one observation. CDR3 loop: CASSYYTDTQYF. The CDR3 nucleotides read TGTGCCAGCAGCTACTACACAGATACGCAGTATTTT. The chain uses TRBV9 and TRBJ2-3; D unclear. V lost 4 bases and J lost 2, with 5 bases in between. Germline CDR1 and CDR2: SGDLS and YYNGEE. The CDR3 totals 12 residues.

V usage is TRBV5-1 and J usage is TRBJ2-7; 7 bases are shared with TRBD1. Germline CDR1 and CDR2: SGHRS and YFSETQ. V gave up 4 bases and J gave up 2 bases; unmatched junction bases: 6. This CDR3 is built from 14 residues. The CDR3 sequence: CASSPTGSTYEQYF. For the CDR3, the DNA is TGCGCCAGCAGCCCGACAGGGTCCACCTACGAGCAGTACTTC. Full variable domain (remainder filled in from reference TRBV5-1 and TRBJ2-7): KAGVTQTPRYLIKTRGQQVTLSCSPISGHRSVSWYQQTPGQGLQFLFEYFSETQRNKGNFPGRFSGRQFSNSRSEMNVSTLELGDSALYLCASSPTGSTYEQYFGPGTRLTVT.

The genes are TRBV25-1 and TRBJ2-1; maybe TRBD1 (5 bases). The CDR3 is 13 amino acids. Per the germline V gene, CDR1 is MGHDK and CDR2 is SYGVNS. V was pared by 3 bases and J by 5 bases, with 8 bases between. The CDR3 DNA sequence: TGTGCCAGCAGTGAGGACACCGACAATGAGCAGTTCTTC. It translates to CASSEDTDNEQFF.

The CDR3 DNA follows: TGTGCCAGCAGGGGGACAGCTAACTATGGCTACACCTTC. Translation: CASRGTANYGYTF. The V gene is TRBV12-3 or TRBV12-4, the J gene TRBJ1-2; TRBD1 matches at 7 bases. The length of the CDR3 is 13 residues. V lost 6 bases to trimming and J lost 0 bases; unmatched junction nucleotides: 1.

The chain recombines TRBV30 with TRBJ1-1; weak D call: TRBD1 (5 bases). The CDR3 sequence is 13 residues long. Germline V gene lookup returns CDR1 GTSNPN and CDR2 SVGIG (reference sequence). V gave up 3 bases and J gave up 4 bases, with 12 bases separating them. CDR3 residues: CAWSPGLATEAFF. CDR3 nucleotide sequence: TGTGCCTGGAGCCCAGGGTTGGCCACTGAAGCTTTCTTT.

The V call is TRBV7-3, the J call TRBJ2-7; 8 nucleotides match TRBD1. V lost 3 bases to trimming and J lost 3 bases; unmatched junction nucleotides: 7. Germline CDR1 SGHTA, CDR2 FQGTGA. CDR3 length: 15 residues. Here the CDR3 reads CASSLSAGGYYEQYF. CDR3 DNA: TGTGCCAGCAGCTTGTCGGCAGGGGGCTACTACGAGCAGTACTTC.

This clone was seen once. J is TRBJ1-6 and V is TRBV4-1, with unresolved D. The length of the CDR3 is 13 residues. V gave up 0 bases and J gave up 9 bases, with 6 bases separating them. CDR1 is MGHRA, CDR2 YSYEKL, per germline. DNA of the CDR3: TGCGCCAGCAGCCAAGATCTGAGTTCACCCCTCCACTTT. Amino acid sequence: CASSQDLSSPLHF.

This chain joins TRBV2 and TRBJ1-5, with 8 bases aligning to TRBD1. After removal of 6 bases from V and 7 bases from J, the junction contained 11 bases not matched to a gene. CDR1 is SNHLY and CDR2 is FYNNEI in the germline V gene. The CDR3 covers 15 residues. The CDR3 reads CASSYTDRGKQPQHF. The CDR3 DNA reads as TGTGCCAGCAGCTATACTGACAGGGGAAAGCAGCCCCAGCATTTT.

The chain has TRBV12-5 and TRBJ2-2, with D possibly matching TRBD2 (6 bases). Per the germline V gene, CDR1 is LGHNT and CDR2 is FRNRAP. This CDR3 region has 16 residues. With 3 bases removed from V and 3 bases from J, the gap between germline ends came to 14 bases. The CDR3 loop reads CASGFGTEGHTGELFF. The DNA for the CDR3 is TGTGCTAGTGGTTTCGGGACTGAGGGCCACACCGGGGAGCTGTTTTTT. Full variable domain (missing parts from reference TRBV12-5 and TRBJ2-2): DARVTQTPRHKVTEMGQEVTMRCQPILGHNTVFWYRQTMMQGLELLAYFRNRAPLDDSGMPKDRFSAEMPDATLATLKIQPSEPRDSAVYFCASGFGTEGHTGELFFGEGSRLTVL.

J is TRBJ2-4 and V is TRBV10-2, with 7 bases lining up with TRBD1. J lost 4 bases, V lost 2 bases, and 8 bases had no gene match. Germline CDR1 reads WSHSY; CDR2 reads SAAADI. There are 16 residues in the CDR3. The CDR3 protein is CASSEETGRPKNIQYF. The CDR3 DNA is TGCGCCAGCAGTGAGGAGACAGGGCGGCCTAAAAACATTCAGTACTTC.

The chain uses TRBV12-5 and TRBJ2-5; 15 positions match TRBD2. The V and J ends lost 4 bases and 5 bases, in that order; junction bases with no gene match: 11. The CDR3 contains 18 residues. Germline V gene data show CDR1 as LGHNT and CDR2 as FRNRAP. The CDR3 nucleotides read TGTGCTAGTGGTTCCGGACTAGCGGGGGGGCGCATGTGGGAGACCCAGTACTTC. Translating it yields CASGSGLAGGRMWETQYF.

This clone appeared a single time. The chain couples TRBV29-1 to TRBJ2-2; D is possibly TRBD1 (6 bases). The germline CDR1 and CDR2 sequences are SQVTM and ANQGSEA. The CDR3 has 13 residues. The germline V and J ends were trimmed by 7 bases and 2 bases, with 11 bases remaining between them. This CDR3 reads CSARGSNTGELFF. DNA of the CDR3: TGCAGCGCCAGGGGTAGTAACACCGGGGAGCTGTTTTTT.

In its sample, this clone was seen a few times. The V and J genes are TRBV5-4 and TRBJ1-2, with D tentatively TRBD1 (5 bases). The V gene lost 4 bases and the J gene lost 5 bases, with 21 bases spanning the gap. The CDR3 spans 16 residues. The V gene's germline CDR1 is SGHNT and CDR2 YYREEE (reference sequence). Here the CDR3 reads CASSDDSLPTYYGYTF. CDR3 DNA sequence: TGTGCCAGCAGCGATGACAGCCTACCCACATATTATGGCTACACCTTC.

The V call is TRBV20-1, the J call TRBJ1-4; D is uncertain. CDR3 size: 13 residues. V lost 3 bases to trimming and J lost 7 bases, with 12 bases between them. Germline CDR1 reads DFQATT; CDR2 reads SNEGSKA (reference sequence). The CDR3 reads CSASFGFSEKLFF. Here the CDR3 DNA reads TGCAGTGCTAGTTTCGGGTTTTCTGAAAAACTGTTTTTT.

The V and J genes are TRBV5-4 and TRBJ1-5; D call uncertain. Trimming pared 2 bases from V and 5 bases from J, leaving 8 bases between. Germline V gene sequence: CDR1 SGHNT, CDR2 YYREEE (reference sequence). The CDR3 totals 13 residues. CDR3: CASSLSPYQPQHF. The CDR3 DNA is TGTGCCAGCAGCTTATCCCCCTATCAGCCCCAGCATTTT.

The rearrangement links TRBV12-3 or TRBV12-4 to TRBJ2-5; a weak D match, TRBD1 (5 bases). Between the trimmed V and J ends, which lost 1 base and 7 bases, there was a span of 10 bases. There are 13 residues in the CDR3. The CDR3 sequence is CASSLVAGWTQYF. CDR3 nucleotide sequence: TGTGCCAGCAGTTTAGTGGCAGGGTGGACCCAGTACTTC.

CDR3 bases: TGTGCCAGCACCCCCGCTGGGGGCCTTGGCACCGGGGAGCTGTTTTTT. This codes for CASTPAGGLGTGELFF. The chain recombines TRBV6-6 with TRBJ2-2; perhaps TRBD1 as D (6 bases). V was cut by 7 bases and J by 4 bases, with 19 bases left in between. Looked up from germline, CDR1 is MNHNY and CDR2 is SVGAGI (reference sequence). The CDR3 is 16 amino acids.

The gene calls are TRBV15 and TRBJ1-1, with TRBD1 matching 9 bases. This CDR3 is built from 17 residues. V shed 1 base and J 0 bases; nucleotides not matched to a gene: 6. Per the germline V gene, CDR1 is LNHNV and CDR2 is YYDKDF (reference sequence). CDR3: CATSRGLGQGMNTEAFF. The CDR3 DNA reads as TGTGCCACCAGCAGAGGATTGGGACAGGGCATGAACACTGAAGCTTTCTTT.

V gene TRBV9 combines with J gene TRBJ1-2, with no clear D. V lost 0 bases and J lost 4, with 10 bases in between. Looked up from germline, CDR1 is SGDLS and CDR2 is YYNGEE. The CDR3 loop spans 14 amino acids. The DNA of the CDR3 is TGTGCCAGCAGCGTAGCCCAGAATGGCTATGGCTACACCTTC. Translated, it gives CASSVAQNGYGYTF.

The V gene is TRBV11-2, the J gene TRBJ2-1; D ambiguous. The CDR3 runs to 12 residues. V was trimmed by 3 bases and J by 6 bases, leaving 6 bases between them. Germline values: CDR1 SGHAT, CDR2 FQNNGV. CDR3 residues: CASSFASNEQFF. In DNA, the CDR3 is TGTGCCAGCAGCTTTGCCAGCAATGAGCAGTTCTTC.

The rearrangement uses TRBV11-3 and TRBJ2-7; 9 bases map to TRBD2. Per the germline V gene, CDR1 is SGHNT and CDR2 is YENEEA. J was trimmed by 3 bases and V by 2 bases; bases with no gene match: 20. The CDR3 has 20 amino acids. CDR3 residues: CASSLWSGSGGPRRNYEQYF. CDR3 DNA sequence: TGTGCCAGCAGCTTATGGTCTGGTAGCGGGGGACCCCGGAGGAACTACGAGCAGTACTTC.

The V call is TRBV7-8, the J call TRBJ2-3; TRBD2 aligns across 9 bases. There are 14 residues in the CDR3. The V segment lost 3 bases and the J segment 5 bases; nucleotides outside the gene matches: 3. CDR1 is SGHVS and CDR2 is FQNEAQ in the germline V gene. The CDR3 nucleotides are TGTGCCAGCAGCTTGGGCGGGGGGGGAGATACGCAGTATTTT. Translating gives CASSLGGGGDTQYF.

This chain uses TRBV5-6 with TRBJ1-1; TRBD1 matches 12 bases. From germline, CDR1 is SGHDT and CDR2 YYEEEE. CDR3 length: 16 amino acids. Unmatched junction bases numbered 5, after V lost 4 bases and J lost 1 base. The CDR3 spells CASSRRDRGRNTEAFF. CDR3 in DNA: TGTGCCAGCAGCCGCCGGGACAGGGGGCGGAACACTGAAGCTTTCTTT.

This chain connects TRBV2 to TRBJ1-5; D is perhaps TRBD1 (5 bases). Germline CDR1 SNHLY, CDR2 FYNNEI. CDR3 length: 15 amino acids. V lost 1 base and J 3 bases, leaving 10 bases between the germline ends. CDR3 nucleotide sequence: TGTGCCAGCAGTGAAGGTCAGGGATCCAATCAGCCCCAGCATTTT. Translating gives CASSEGQGSNQPQHF.